This T cell receptor (beta chain) was captured in a study of OX40 agonist ivuxolimab in advanced cancers. Whole-study context: Ivuxolimab, an antibody that agonizes OX40 (CD134), was administered to the patients.

On this clone: Being one base from a much bigger clone, this may be a read error.

The assay was immunoSEQ multiplex PCR, and TCRdb's table has in-frame clones only and misses some. The sample holds 55,000 to 70,000 clones; around 84% are singletons and the top ten take about 2.4%. The CDR3 consists of 15 residues. The V gene's germline CDR1 is SGHVS and CDR2 FQNEAQ. The TCR comes from an adult with an advanced solid tumor such as melanoma, head and neck, liver or kidney cancer. The V and J genes are TRBV7-8 and TRBJ2-2; D gene ambiguous. The specimen was CD4+ or CD8+ T cells sorted from blood, collected in a trial of the OX40 agonist ivuxolimab. CDR3 residues: CVSSLIRAGAGELFF. The CDR3, as DNA: TGTGTCAGCAGCTTAATCCGGGCTGGAGCCGGGGAGCTGTTTTTT.